This record covers a single T cell receptor beta chain. The antigen remains undetermined. This sample stems from a study of monozygotic twins with inflammatory bowel disease. Overall study findings and caveats: Distinguishing T cell subtypes was not possible.

TCR libraries were prepared from around 3,800 ng total RNA each. Template switching incorporated UMIs with a 6-nucleotide sample barcode. TCRdb reprocessed the 5' RACE reads, keeping one entry per CDR3 protein, no DNA. Seen in this sample are a few hundred thousand distinct CDR3 sequences; the ten most common clones hold around 2.6%. The length of the CDR3 is 16 residues. Germline values: CDR1 DFQATT, CDR2 SNEGSKA (reference sequence). The sequence was collected from a human donor with ulcerative colitis or Crohn's disease, or a healthy co-twin of an affected twin (not recorded which). The specimen was blood. This sequence joins TRBV20-1 and TRBJ2-1; TCRdb lists TRBD1, though no DNA is available to test this call. This chain's CDR3 is CSARAQGASSYNEQFF.